This entry is about one T cell receptor beta chain. Its antigen is as yet unknown. Germline V lookup: CDR1 KGHDR, CDR2 SFDVKD. There are 16 residues in the CDR3. This record comes from a study of monozygotic twins with inflammatory bowel disease. No DNA is given; TCRdb re-called the 5' RACE reads and lists each CDR3 protein once. With roughly 300,000 distinct CDR3 sequences in the sample, the ten largest clones hold more than 4.5%. Regarding the study as a whole: Fewer shared clonotypes with others were found in IBD patients than in healthy twins, especially with disease activity. It was in IBD patients that TCRbeta diversity (inverse Simpson) was lower than in healthy co-twins.

The TCR was taken from a human donor with ulcerative colitis or Crohn's disease, or a healthy co-twin of an affected twin (not recorded which). Sequencing was done on a sample of blood. V and J are TRBV24-1 and TRBJ2-1. CDR3 protein: CATSDPDGSSYNEQFF.